Here is one TCR beta chain with its context. Its antigen is still unknown. Newly diagnosed hyperthyroidism patients aged 18 to 65 years had disease lasting under 2 months. Clinical symptoms, serum thyroxine and TRAb, thyroid ultrasound and orbital computed tomography were used for the diagnoses. Amplification of TCR beta CDR3 regions used RNA as the template. With the HTBI primer set, the TCR CDR3 went through a first round of RT-PCR. TCRdb reprocessed the multiplex PCR reads with MiXCR, giving one entry per CDR3 protein. The sample carries around 190,000 distinct CDR3 sequences, 15% to 20% recorded once. This sample was taken from a study of T cells in Graves' hyperthyroidism and ophthalmopathy. Findings and caveats of the study: Most thyroid clonotypes that were expanded above 0.001 also turned up in blood. Ophthalmopathy cases were set apart from stable hyperthyroidism by a 13 V-J model.

This clonotype was obtained from a woman in her forties or fifties with Graves' hyperthyroidism. Sequencing was performed on blood.

CDR3 amino acids: CSVEVGMSTEAFF. CDR3 coding DNA: TGCAGCGTAGAGGTGGGGATGAGCACTGAAGCTTTCTTT. J is TRBJ1-1 and V is TRBV29-1; D gene ambiguous. CDR3 length: 13 amino acids. Per the germline V gene, CDR1 is SQVTM and CDR2 is ANQGSEA. V lost 6 bases and J lost 4, with 15 bases in between.